This TCR beta chain was sequenced for a study of long-term antiretroviral therapy in people with HIV. Findings and limits, study-wide: HIV repertoires showed narrower CDR3 length ranges than controls.

Concerning this clone: Its antigen is not identified.

Researchers report immunoSEQ v3.0 was run at survey level. Sequencing used immunoSEQ multiplex PCR; TCRdb keeps in-frame clones, though not all of them. The sample records approximately 22,000 clones, about 80% being singletons. The CDR3 covers 15 residues. CDR1 and CDR2 (germline): MNHEY, SMNVEV (reference sequence). Trimming left V 0 bases short and J 0 bases short, with 8 bases between. This chain joins TRBV27 and TRBJ1-1; D not certain. The material sequenced was unsorted PBMCs, taken 0.5 years before starting antiretroviral therapy. This TCR derives from a man in his forties with HIV. CDR3 amino acids: CASSLSSLMNTEAFF. CDR3 in DNA: TGTGCCAGCAGTTTATCGTCGCTAATGAACACTGAAGCTTTCTTT.